This T cell receptor (beta chain) was profiled in a study of shared clonotypes between healthy human individuals. Sequenced by immunoSEQ multiplex PCR; TCRdb stores in-frame clones only, minus some. The sample consists of 1.4 million or so clones, approximately 98.5% of them appearing once. Overall study findings and caveats: On the whole, naive subsets had larger estimated richness than memory subsets had.

Remarks on this clone: Its antigen is as yet unknown.

Germline CDR1 and CDR2: MNHEY and SMNVEV (reference sequence). V was cut by 5 bases and J by 6 bases, with 11 bases left in between. The CDR3 contains 13 residues. This clonotype was obtained from a man in his thirties or forties in good health. Material for sequencing was naive CD4+ T cells sorted from blood. Subset here: CD45RA+ positively selected. This sequence joins TRBV27 and TRBJ2-1, with a possible D match to TRBD1 (5 bases). CDR3 sequence (DNA): TGTGCCAGCAGTAGGAGACAGCCCAATGAGCAGTTCTTC. As protein: CASSRRQPNEQFF.